This T cell receptor beta chain was identified in a study of human T cells and chemical hapten exposure. The study, taken as a whole, reports: Among expanded TCRs, significantly more large CDR3 similarity clusters formed than among controls.

Germline loops: CDR1 SGHVS, CDR2 FQNEAQ. The CDR3 runs 14 residues. The ends were cut back, 4 bases at V and 3 bases at J, with 12 bases in the middle. Time point in this sample: pre-sensitization, week 0. Documented treatment: therapeutic diphenylcyclopropenone sensitization with weekly scalp DPC. Turning to this clonotype: Its antigen remains unknown.

TCRdb redid the calling of the RACE reads with MiXCR, one entry per CDR3 protein. Among 270,000 or so distinct CDR3 sequences, 7.5% to 8% were seen once, and the ten largest hold more than 1%. Sequenced material: whole blood, taken in connection with sensitization to the hapten diphenylcyclopropenone (DPC). The clonotype comes from a man younger than 35 with alopecia areata. Some clones in this sample may be carry-over from other donors' samples. The chain links TRBV7-8 to TRBJ1-2; D possibly corresponds to TRBD1 (6 bases). CDR3 nucleotides: TGTGCCAGCAGCTCCCTGACAGGTGACTATGGCTACACCTTC. Protein sequence: CASSSLTGDYGYTF.